These T cell receptor beta chains were read from a single sample in a study of shared clonotypes between healthy human individuals. The table came from immunoSEQ multiplex PCR; TCRdb's copy has only in-frame clones and leaves some out. Altogether 640,000 or so clones are present, approximately 79% being singletons, with the ten largest covering under 2%. The source material was memory CD4+ T cells sorted from blood. All receptors derive from a woman in her twenties or thirties in good health. Both conserved end residues are part of each CDR3. Fields, in order: CDR3 protein, CDR3 DNA, J gene, D gene, V gene, clone size, CDR3 length. The D gene is left open where the match is weak. Clone size, where shown, is once, few, many, or a class for clones that have expanded.

CASSQKLGEQFF TGCGCCAGCAGCCAGAAGTTGGGTGAGCAGTTCTTC TRBJ2-1 . TRBV5-1 . 12
CASTEGHLIDTEAFF TGTGCCAGCACCGAAGGACATCTGATCGACACTGAAGCTTTCTTT TRBJ1-1 . TRBV6-6 . 15
CASSSRVPGELFF TGTGCCAGCAGCTCAAGGGTTCCCGGGGAGCTGTTTTTT TRBJ2-2 . TRBV7-6 . 13
CASSLRFGVTGNTIYF TGTGCCAGCAGCTTGCGTTTTGGTGTAACTGGAAACACCATATATTTT TRBJ1-3 . TRBV11-2 . 16
CASKLRPRTNEQFF TGTGCCAGCAAACTAAGGCCCCGGACCAATGAGCAGTTCTTC TRBJ2-1 . TRBV6-5 . 14
CASSPNTGVEAFF TGTGCCAGCAGCCCCAATACAGGGGTTGAAGCTTTCTTT TRBJ1-1 TRBD1 TRBV28 . 13
CASSSGQGTYNEQFF TGCGCCAGCAGCTCGGGACAGGGGACCTACAATGAGCAGTTCTTC TRBJ2-1 TRBD1 TRBV5-1 . 15
CAIGWLDLREQYF TGTGCCATCGGATGGCTAGACCTTCGCGAGCAGTACTTC TRBJ2-7 . TRBV10-3 . 13
CASSLELGAGNTIYF TGTGCCAGCAGCTTAGAGCTAGGGGCCGGAAACACCATATATTTT TRBJ1-3 . TRBV7-7 . 15
CASSFPGEREKLFF TGTGCCAGCAGCTTCCCCGGGGAGCGAGAAAAACTGTTTTTT TRBJ1-4 . TRBV6-6 . 14
CASSLGRDKLFF TGTGCCAGCTCACTCGGGAGAGACAAACTGTTTTTT TRBJ1-4 . TRBV18 . 12
CASSLFGRGRDTQYF TGCGCCAGCAGCTTGTTTGGCAGGGGGCGTGATACGCAGTATTTT TRBJ2-3 TRBD1 TRBV5-1 . 15
CASSLVAVNQPQHF TGTGCCAGCAGCTTGGTGGCGGTCAATCAGCCCCAGCATTTT TRBJ1-5 . TRBV5-8 . 14
CASSTRDIANEKLFF TGTGCCAGCAGCACGAGGGACATAGCTAATGAAAAACTGTTTTTT TRBJ1-4 . TRBV9 few 15
CASSLHSGSNYNEQFF TGTGCCAGCAGCCTTCATAGCGGGAGTAACTACAATGAGCAGTTCTTC TRBJ2-1 TRBD2 TRBV4-2 . 16
CASSGGAGGPTMSYNEQFF TGTGCCAGCAGCGGGGGAGCGGGAGGGCCGACAATGAGTTACAATGAGCAGTTCTTC TRBJ2-1 TRBD2 TRBV5-5 . 19
CASSLGTGHTGELFF TGTGCCAGCAGCTTAGGGACAGGGCACACCGGGGAGCTGTTTTTT TRBJ2-2 TRBD1 TRBV7-6 . 15
CSVAQGSNQPQHF TGCAGCGTTGCCCAGGGGAGCAATCAGCCCCAGCATTTT TRBJ1-5 . TRBV29-1 . 13
CASSFRENTEAFF TGTGCCAGCAGTTTTCGGGAGAACACTGAAGCTTTCTTT TRBJ1-1 . TRBV27 . 13
CASSPRLAVYNEQFF TGTGCCAGCAGCCCTCGCCTAGCGGTCTACAATGAGCAGTTCTTC TRBJ2-1 TRBD2 TRBV9 few 15
CASSYSNQNSPLHF TGTGCCAGCAGTTACTCAAACCAGAATTCACCCCTCCACTTT TRBJ1-6 . TRBV6-6 . 14
CASSERYEQYF TGTGCCAGCAGCGAAAGATACGAGCAGTACTTC TRBJ2-7 . TRBV7-9 . 11
CASSPTVTGTALGELFF TGCGCCAGCAGCCCGACAGTGACAGGGACGGCGCTCGGGGAGCTGTTTTTT TRBJ2-2 TRBD1 TRBV4-1 . 17
CASSYSASGGPGELFF TGTGCCAGCAGTTACTCTGCATCCGGGGGGCCCGGGGAGCTGTTTTTT TRBJ2-2 . TRBV6-5 . 16
CASTPGPQSNQPQHF TGTGCCAGTACTCCGGGCCCCCAAAGCAATCAGCCCCAGCATTTT TRBJ1-5 . TRBV19 . 15
CATWGQGVTEAFF TGTGCCACCTGGGGACAGGGCGTCACTGAAGCTTTCTTT TRBJ1-1 TRBD1 TRBV2 . 13
CASEQVVGTETQYF TGTGCCAGTGAGCAGGTGGTGGGCACAGAAACGCAGTATTTT TRBJ2-3 . TRBV6-1 . 14
CASSFRDTSPPLHF TGTGCCAGCAGTTTTCGGGACACATCTCCACCCCTCCACTTT TRBJ1-6 . TRBV27 . 14
CASTSIPGQDEKLFF TGTGCCAGCACCAGCATACCGGGACAGGATGAAAAACTGTTTTTT TRBJ1-4 TRBD1 TRBV27 . 15
CASSRGQGGTPQHF TGTGCCAGTAGTAGAGGACAGGGGGGAACGCCCCAGCATTTT TRBJ1-5 TRBD1 TRBV19 . 14
CASSPTGQENTEAFF TGTGCCAGCAGCCCCACGGGACAGGAGAACACTGAAGCTTTCTTT TRBJ1-1 TRBD1 TRBV5-5 few 15
CASSSRPNQDYEQYF TGTGCCAGCAGCTCCCGACCAAACCAGGACTACGAGCAGTACTTC TRBJ2-7 . TRBV7-6 few 15
CASSPSDTSGNYGYTF TGCGCCAGCAGCCCTTCTGACACTTCTGGGAACTATGGCTACACCTTC TRBJ1-2 . TRBV5-1 . 16
CATYQGNTGELFF TGTGCCACGTACCAGGGTAACACCGGGGAGCTGTTTTTT TRBJ2-2 . TRBV6-1 . 13
CASLGGNQPQHF TGTGCCAGCCTAGGGGGGAATCAGCCCCAGCATTTT TRBJ1-5 . TRBV28 few 12
CASSLAHYTNTGELFF TGTGCCAGCAGCTTAGCGCACTACACAAACACCGGGGAGCTGTTTTTT TRBJ2-2 . TRBV11-1 few 16
CASSPLGGQETQYF TGTGCCAGCTCACCACTAGGGGGCCAAGAGACCCAGTACTTC TRBJ2-5 . TRBV18 . 14
CASRTQQGTDTQYF TGTGCCAGCAGAACCCAACAGGGCACAGATACGCAGTATTTT TRBJ2-3 . TRBV5-4 few 14
CASSSYRVGSGANVLTF TGTGCCAGCAGCTCTTACAGGGTCGGATCTGGGGCCAACGTCCTGACTTTC TRBJ2-6 . TRBV7-2 once 17
CASPRDSSNYGYTF TGTGCCAGCCCAAGGGACAGCTCTAACTATGGCTACACCTTC TRBJ1-2 TRBD1 TRBV2 . 14
CASSLPGRDTQYF TGTGCCAGCAGCCTACCGGGCCGAGATACGCAGTATTTT TRBJ2-3 . TRBV11-2 . 13
CASSDYGTSGPDTQYF TGTGCCAGCAGCGACTACGGGACTAGCGGGCCAGATACGCAGTATTTT TRBJ2-3 TRBD2 TRBV9 . 16
CASSLWSRYIYGYTF TGTGCCAGCAGTTTATGGAGCCGGTATATCTATGGCTACACCTTC TRBJ1-2 . TRBV28 . 15
CASSQDVLAGVYNEQFF TGTGCCAGCAGCCAAGATGTTCTAGCGGGAGTCTACAATGAGCAGTTCTTC TRBJ2-1 TRBD2 TRBV14 . 17
CASMRGAQETQYF TGTGCCAGCATGAGAGGGGCCCAAGAGACCCAGTACTTC TRBJ2-5 . TRBV2 . 13
CASSPPGQDATQYF TGTGCCAGCAGCCCCCCCGGACAGGATGCGACCCAGTACTTC TRBJ2-5 TRBD1 TRBV5-4 few 14
CASSGTVTYEQYF TGTGCCAGCAGCGGGACAGTTACCTACGAGCAGTACTTC TRBJ2-7 TRBD1 TRBV7-9 once 13
CASSFREQGEKLFF TGTGCCAGCAGCTTCAGGGAGCAGGGTGAAAAACTGTTTTTT TRBJ1-4 . TRBV9 . 14
CASSLEGPSYEQYF TGTGCCAGCAGCTTAGAGGGGCCCTCCTACGAGCAGTACTTC TRBJ2-7 . TRBV7-9 . 14
CASSPSGGSYEQYF TGTGCCAGCAGCCCCTCGGGGGGCTCCTACGAGCAGTACTTC TRBJ2-7 TRBD2 TRBV7-3 . 14
CASSLATAGTGELFF TGTGCCAGCAGTTTAGCTACAGCGGGAACCGGGGAGCTGTTTTTT TRBJ2-2 TRBD2 TRBV28 . 15
CASGSGTGFHEQYF TGTGCCAGCGGGTCCGGGACAGGGTTCCACGAGCAGTACTTC TRBJ2-7 TRBD1 TRBV9 . 14
CASSLFASGRPETQYF TGTGCCAGCAGCTTATTCGCTAGCGGGAGGCCCGAGACCCAGTACTTC TRBJ2-5 TRBD2 TRBV7-2 . 16
CASSRTSGRTGELFF TGTGCCAGCAGCCGGACTAGCGGGAGGACCGGGGAGCTGTTTTTT TRBJ2-2 TRBD2 TRBV11-2 once 15